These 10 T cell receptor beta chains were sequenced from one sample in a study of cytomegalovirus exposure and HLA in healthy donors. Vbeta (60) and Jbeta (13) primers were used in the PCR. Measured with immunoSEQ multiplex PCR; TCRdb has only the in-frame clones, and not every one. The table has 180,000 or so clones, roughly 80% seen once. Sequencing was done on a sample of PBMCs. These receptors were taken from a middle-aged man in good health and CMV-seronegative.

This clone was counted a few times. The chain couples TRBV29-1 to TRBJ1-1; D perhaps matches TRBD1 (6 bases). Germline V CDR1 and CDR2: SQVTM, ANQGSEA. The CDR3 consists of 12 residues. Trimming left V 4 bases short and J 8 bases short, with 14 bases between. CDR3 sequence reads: CSVGGHLTEAFF. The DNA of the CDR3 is TGCAGCGTTGGGGGACACCTTACCGAAGCTTTCTTT.

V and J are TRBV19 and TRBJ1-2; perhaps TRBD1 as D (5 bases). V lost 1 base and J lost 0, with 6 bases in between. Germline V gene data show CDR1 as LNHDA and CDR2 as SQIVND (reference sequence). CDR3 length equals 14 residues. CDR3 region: CASSIGQTNYGYTF. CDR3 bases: TGTGCCAGTAGTATAGGACAGACTAACTATGGCTACACCTTC.

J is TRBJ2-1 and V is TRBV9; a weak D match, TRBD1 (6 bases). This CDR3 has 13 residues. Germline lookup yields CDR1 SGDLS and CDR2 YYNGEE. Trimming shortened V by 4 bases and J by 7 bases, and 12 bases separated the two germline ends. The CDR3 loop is CASSFGQKNEQFF. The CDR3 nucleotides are TGTGCCAGCAGCTTCGGACAGAAAAATGAGCAGTTCTTC.

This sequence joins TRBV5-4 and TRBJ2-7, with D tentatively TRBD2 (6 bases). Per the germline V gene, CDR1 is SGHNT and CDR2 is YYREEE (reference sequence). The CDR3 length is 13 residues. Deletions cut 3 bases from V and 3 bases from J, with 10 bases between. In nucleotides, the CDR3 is TGTGCCAGCAGCTGGAGGGGACTCTACGAGCAGTACTTC. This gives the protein CASSWRGLYEQYF.

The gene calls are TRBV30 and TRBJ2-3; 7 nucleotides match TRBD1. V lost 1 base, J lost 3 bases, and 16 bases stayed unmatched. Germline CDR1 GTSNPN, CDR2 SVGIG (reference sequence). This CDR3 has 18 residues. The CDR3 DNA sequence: TGTGCCTGGAGTGCCCTGGGGGATTGGGACAGTAAAACAGATACGCAGTATTTT. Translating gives CAWSALGDWDSKTDTQYF.

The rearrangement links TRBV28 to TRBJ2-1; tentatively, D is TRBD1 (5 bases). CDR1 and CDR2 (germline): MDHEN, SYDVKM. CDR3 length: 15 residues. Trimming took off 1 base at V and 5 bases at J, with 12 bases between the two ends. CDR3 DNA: TGTGCCAGCAGTTTATATGGGGCTCAAAACAATGAGCAGTTCTTC. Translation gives CASSLYGAQNNEQFF.

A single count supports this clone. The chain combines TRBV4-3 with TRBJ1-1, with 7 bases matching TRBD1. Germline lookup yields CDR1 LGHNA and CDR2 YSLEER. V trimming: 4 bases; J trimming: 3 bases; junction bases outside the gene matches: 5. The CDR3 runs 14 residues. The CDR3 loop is CASSLFTGDTEAFF. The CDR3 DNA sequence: TGCGCCAGCAGCCTCTTTACAGGGGACACTGAAGCTTTCTTT.

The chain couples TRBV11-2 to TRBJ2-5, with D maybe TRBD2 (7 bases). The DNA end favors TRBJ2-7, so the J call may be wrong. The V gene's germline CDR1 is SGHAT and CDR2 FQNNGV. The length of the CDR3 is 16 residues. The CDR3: CASSLVVWGGRYEQYF. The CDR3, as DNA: TGTGCCAGCAGCTTAGTAGTTTGGGGGGGCCGGTACGAGCAGTACTTC.

The DNA for the CDR3 is TGTGCCAGCAGCTTAGCCATAGCGGGAGGGAGAGATACGCAGTATTTT. This codes for CASSLAIAGGRDTQYF. V gene TRBV7-2 combines with J gene TRBJ2-3; 11 nucleotides align to TRBD2. V was clipped by 0 bases and J by 5 bases; unmatched bases: 4. Germline loops: CDR1 SGHTA, CDR2 FQGNSA. The length of the CDR3 is 16 residues.

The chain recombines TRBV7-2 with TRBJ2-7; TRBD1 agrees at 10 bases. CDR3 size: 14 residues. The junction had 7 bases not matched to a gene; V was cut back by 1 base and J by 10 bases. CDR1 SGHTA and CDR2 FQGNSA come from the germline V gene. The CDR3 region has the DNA TGTGCCAGCAGCTTAGAGGGACAGGGGTCCCCACAGTACTTC. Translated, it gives CASSLEGQGSPQYF.